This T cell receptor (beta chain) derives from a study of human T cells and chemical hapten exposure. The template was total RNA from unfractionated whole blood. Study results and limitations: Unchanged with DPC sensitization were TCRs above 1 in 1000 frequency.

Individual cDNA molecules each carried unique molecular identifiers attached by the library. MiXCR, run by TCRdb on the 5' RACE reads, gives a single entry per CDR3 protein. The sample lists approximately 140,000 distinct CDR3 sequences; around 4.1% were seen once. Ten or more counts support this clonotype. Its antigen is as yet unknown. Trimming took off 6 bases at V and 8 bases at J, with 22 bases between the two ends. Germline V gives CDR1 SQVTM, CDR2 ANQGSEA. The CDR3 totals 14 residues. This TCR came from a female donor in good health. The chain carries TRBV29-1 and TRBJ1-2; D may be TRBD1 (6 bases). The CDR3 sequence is CSVQHREWVGGYTF. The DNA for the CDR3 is TGCAGCGTCCAGCACAGGGAATGGGTAGGGGGCTACACCTTC. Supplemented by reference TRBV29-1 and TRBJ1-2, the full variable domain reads SAVISQKPSRDICQRGTSLTIQCQVDSQVTMMFWYRQQPGQSLTLIATANQGSEATYESGFVIDKFPISRPNLTFSTLTVSNMSPEDSSIYLCSVQHREWVGGYTFGSGTRLTVV.